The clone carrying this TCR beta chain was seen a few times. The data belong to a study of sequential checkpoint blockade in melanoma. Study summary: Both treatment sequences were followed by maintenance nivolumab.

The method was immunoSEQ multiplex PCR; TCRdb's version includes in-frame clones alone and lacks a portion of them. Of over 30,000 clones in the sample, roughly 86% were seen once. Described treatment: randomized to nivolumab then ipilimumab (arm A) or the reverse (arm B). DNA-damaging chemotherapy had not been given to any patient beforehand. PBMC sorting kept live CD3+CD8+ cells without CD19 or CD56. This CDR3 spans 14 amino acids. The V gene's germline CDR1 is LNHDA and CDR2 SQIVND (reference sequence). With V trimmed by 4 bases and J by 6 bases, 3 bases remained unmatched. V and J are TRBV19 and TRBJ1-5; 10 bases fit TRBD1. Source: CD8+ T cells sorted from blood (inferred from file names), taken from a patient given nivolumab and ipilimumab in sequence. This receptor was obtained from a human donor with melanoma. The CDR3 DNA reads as TGTGCCAGTAGTACGGGACAGGGGCGTCAGCCCCAGCATTTT. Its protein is CASSTGQGRQPQHF.